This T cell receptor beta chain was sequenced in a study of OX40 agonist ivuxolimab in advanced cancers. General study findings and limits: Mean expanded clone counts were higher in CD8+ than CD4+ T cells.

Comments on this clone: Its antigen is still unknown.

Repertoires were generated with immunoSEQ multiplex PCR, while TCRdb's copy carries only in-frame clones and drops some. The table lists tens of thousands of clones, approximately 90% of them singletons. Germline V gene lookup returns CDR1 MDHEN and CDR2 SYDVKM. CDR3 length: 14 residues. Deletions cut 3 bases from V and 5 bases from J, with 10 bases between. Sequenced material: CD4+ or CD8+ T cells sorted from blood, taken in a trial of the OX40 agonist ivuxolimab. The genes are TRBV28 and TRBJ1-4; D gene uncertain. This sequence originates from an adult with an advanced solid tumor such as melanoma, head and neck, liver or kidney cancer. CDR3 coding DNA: TGTGCCAGCAGTTTTCTCCGGAACAATGAAAAACTGTTTTTT. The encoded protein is CASSFLRNNEKLFF. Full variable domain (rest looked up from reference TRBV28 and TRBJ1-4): DVKVTQSSRYLVKRTGEKVFLECVQDMDHENMFWYRQDPGLGLRLIYFSYDVKMKEKGDIPEGYSVSREKKERFSLILESASTNQTSMYLCASSFLRNNEKLFFGSGTQLSVL.